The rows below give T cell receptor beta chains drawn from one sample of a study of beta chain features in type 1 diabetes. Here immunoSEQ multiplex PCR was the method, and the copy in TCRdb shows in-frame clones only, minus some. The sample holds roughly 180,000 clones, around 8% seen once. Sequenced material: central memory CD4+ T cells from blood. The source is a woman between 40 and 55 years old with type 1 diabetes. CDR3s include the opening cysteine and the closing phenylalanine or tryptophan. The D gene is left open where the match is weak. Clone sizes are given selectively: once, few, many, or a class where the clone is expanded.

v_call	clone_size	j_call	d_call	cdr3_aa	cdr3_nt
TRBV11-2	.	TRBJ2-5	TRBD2	CASSFGGGGETQYF	TGTGCCAGCAGCTTCGGGGGGGGCGGGGAGACCCAGTACTTC
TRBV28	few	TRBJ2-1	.	CASSSGHPLSEQFF	TGTGCCAGCAGTTCTGGACATCCCTTGAGTGAGCAGTTCTTC
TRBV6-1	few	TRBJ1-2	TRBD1	CASSEAPGQSYGYTF	TGTGCCAGCAGTGAGGCCCCGGGACAGTCTTATGGCTACACCTTC
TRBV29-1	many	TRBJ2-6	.	CSVDTGSGYSGANVLTF	TGCAGCGTTGACACGGGTTCGGGATATTCTGGGGCCAACGTCCTGACTTTC
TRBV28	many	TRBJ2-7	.	CASSSQAGGSYEQYF	TGTGCCAGCAGTTCTCAGGCAGGGGGGTCTTACGAGCAGTACTTC
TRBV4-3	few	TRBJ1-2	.	CASSRGGSEGFGYTF	TGCGCCAGCAGCAGGGGAGGGAGCGAGGGGTTCGGCTACACCTTC
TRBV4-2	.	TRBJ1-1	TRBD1	CASSLGQGIDEAFF	TGTGCCAGCAGCCTGGGACAGGGTATCGATGAAGCTTTCTTT
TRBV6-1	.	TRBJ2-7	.	CASRTGLGTYEQYF	TGTGCCAGCAGGACCGGACTTGGGACCTACGAGCAGTACTTC
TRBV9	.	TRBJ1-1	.	CASSVDGGPNTEAFF	TGTGCCAGCAGCGTAGACGGGGGACCGAACACTGAAGCTTTCTTT
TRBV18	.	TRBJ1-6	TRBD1	CASSSSGTGNSPLHF	TGTGCCAGCTCCTCGTCCGGGACAGGGAATTCACCCCTCCACTTT
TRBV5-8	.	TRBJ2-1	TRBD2	CASRKLAGGSYNEQFF	TGTGCCAGCCGCAAACTAGCGGGGGGTAGCTACAATGAGCAGTTCTTC
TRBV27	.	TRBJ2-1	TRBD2	CASSLRRGGNEQFF	TGTGCCAGCAGTTTGCGGCGGGGGGGCAATGAGCAGTTCTTC
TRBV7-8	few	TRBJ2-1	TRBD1	CASSVETGGYNEQFF	TGTGCCAGCAGCGTAGAGACAGGGGGATACAATGAGCAGTTCTTC
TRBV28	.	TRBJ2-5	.	CASRPHSRGAEETQYF	TGTGCCAGCAGACCACATTCCAGGGGAGCGGAAGAGACCCAGTACTTC
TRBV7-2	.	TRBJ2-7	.	CASSLGDWSYEQYF	TGTGCCAGCAGCTTAGGGGACTGGTCCTACGAGCAGTACTTC
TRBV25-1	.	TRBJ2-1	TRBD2	CASSDIWTSGYNEQFF	TGTGCCAGCAGTGATATATGGACTAGCGGCTACAATGAGCAGTTCTTC
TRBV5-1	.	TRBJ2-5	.	CASSPMTEKTQYF	TGCGCCAGCAGCCCCATGACAGAGAAGACCCAGTACTTC
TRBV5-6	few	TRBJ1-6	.	CASSLAAGVDSPLHF	TGTGCCAGCAGCTTGGCGGCAGGGGTGGACTCACCCCTCCACTTT
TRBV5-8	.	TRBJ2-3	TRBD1	CASSSGVDRGADTQYF	TGTGCCAGCAGCTCAGGGGTGGACAGGGGGGCAGATACGCAGTATTTT
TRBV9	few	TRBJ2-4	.	CASSEEAGKNIQYF	TGTGCCAGCAGCGAGGAAGCAGGCAAAAACATTCAGTACTTC
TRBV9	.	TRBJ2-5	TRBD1	CASSVGQGTRQETQYF	TGTGCCAGCAGCGTAGGACAGGGCACAAGGCAAGAGACCCAGTACTTC
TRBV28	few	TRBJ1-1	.	CASSLGGRADTEAFF	TGTGCCAGCAGCCTCGGGGGGCGGGCGGACACTGAAGCTTTCTTT
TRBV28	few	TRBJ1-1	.	CASSLGRRDAEAFF	TGTGCCAGCAGTTTAGGGAGGAGGGACGCTGAAGCTTTCTTT
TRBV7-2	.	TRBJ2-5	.	CASSRELYQETQYF	TGTGCCAGCAGCCGGGAATTATATCAAGAGACCCAGTACTTC
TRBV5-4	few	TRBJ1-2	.	CASSSFRGGGYTF	TGTGCCAGCAGCTCCTTCAGGGGTGGGGGCTACACCTTC
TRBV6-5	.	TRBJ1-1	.	CASRIRGNTEAFF	TGTGCCAGCCGAATCAGGGGAAACACTGAAGCTTTCTTT
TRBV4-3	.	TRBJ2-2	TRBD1	CASSQDFGGQGSTGELFF	TGCGCCAGCAGCCAAGACTTCGGGGGACAGGGGTCGACCGGGGAGCTGTTTTTT
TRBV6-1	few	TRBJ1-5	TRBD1	CASWGDRGRQPQHF	TGTGCCAGCTGGGGGGACAGGGGGCGTCAGCCCCAGCATTTT
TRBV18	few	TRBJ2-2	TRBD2	CASSRLADITGELFF	TGTGCCAGCTCCCGACTAGCGGATATCACCGGGGAGCTGTTTTTT
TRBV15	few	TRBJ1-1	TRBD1	CATAGTGKKNTEAFF	TGTGCCACCGCCGGGACAGGGAAGAAGAACACTGAAGCTTTCTTT
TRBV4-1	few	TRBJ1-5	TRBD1	CASSQDWAGTGGRNQPQHF	TGCGCCAGCAGCCAAGATTGGGCAGGGACAGGGGGCCGAAATCAGCCCCAGCATTTT
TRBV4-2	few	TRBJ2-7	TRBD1	CASSQGRDRGRDEQYF	TGTGCCAGCAGCCAAGGTCGGGACAGGGGGAGAGACGAGCAGTACTTC
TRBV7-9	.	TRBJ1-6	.	CASSLGSGNSPLHF	TGTGCCAGCAGCTTAGGGAGTGGTAATTCACCCCTCCACTTT
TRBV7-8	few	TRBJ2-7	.	CASRPGATYEQYF	TGTGCCAGCCGGCCGGGAGCGACCTACGAGCAGTACTTC